This T cell receptor (beta chain) was obtained from a study of control samples from healthy donors and cancer patients. Repertoires were generated with immunoSEQ multiplex PCR, while TCRdb's copy carries only in-frame clones and drops some. The sample consists of approximately 130,000 clones, more than 75% of them appearing once. Per the germline V gene, CDR1 is LNHDA and CDR2 is SQIVND (reference sequence). There are 14 residues in the CDR3. Trimming removed 7 bases from V and 7 bases from J, with 17 bases in between. The chain couples TRBV19 to TRBJ1-5; D possibly corresponds to TRBD1 (5 bases). The origin of this receptor is a man aged 55-75 years in good health. The material sequenced was blood. DNA for the CDR3: TGTGCCAGTATCAGGCGAGGGGAGCACCAGCCCCAGCATTTT. Protein: CASIRRGEHQPQHF.